Below are 25 T cell receptor beta chains sequenced from a single sample in a study of cytomegalovirus exposure and HLA in healthy donors. PCR amplification relied on 60 Vbeta primers (plus 13 Jbeta primers). Assay used: immunoSEQ multiplex PCR; TCRdb lists only in-frame clones, some missing. Among over 100,000 clones listed, approximately 80% were seen once. Sequences were obtained from PBMCs. These TCRs come from a woman aged 18-29 years in good health and CMV-seropositive.

The chain employs TRBV28 and TRBJ2-4, with 7 bases fitting TRBD2. Germline V gives CDR1 MDHEN, CDR2 SYDVKM. The CDR3 spans 15 residues. Trimming took 2 bases from V and 11 from J; bases not matched to a gene: 12. CDR3 nucleotides: TGTGCCAGCAGTTTAGGCGGGAGTCAGAGAGGATTTCAGTACTTC. Encoded protein: CASSLGGSQRGFQYF.

The chain couples TRBV6-4 to TRBJ2-5; 10 bases are a match to TRBD2. With the DNA end fitting TRBJ2-7 better, the J assignment may be wrong. The CDR3 contains 14 residues. The V gene's germline CDR1 is MRHNA and CDR2 SNTAGT. The CDR3 DNA follows: TGTGCCAGCAGTGGCGGACTAGCGGATTACGAGCAGTACTTC. It codes for CASSGGLADYEQYF.

This clone was observed a handful of times. The V call is TRBV6-6, the J call TRBJ1-5; maybe TRBD1 (6 bases). This CDR3 contains 12 residues. The germline V gene encodes CDR1 MNHNY and CDR2 SVGAGI (reference sequence). V lost 4 bases, J lost 13 bases, and 14 bases lay in between. CDR3 sequence reads: CASSSPAGAQHF. The CDR3 bases are TGTGCCAGCAGTTCACCAGCGGGGGCGCAGCATTTT.

The chain has TRBV2 and TRBJ1-5; D is ambiguous. Germline CDR1 SNHLY, CDR2 FYNNEI. The CDR3 is 14 residues long. Trimming stripped 3 bases from V and 4 bases from J, with 10 bases between. The CDR3 coding sequence is TGTGCCAGCAGTGAGGACTTAGGTAATCAGCCCCAGCATTTT. Protein sequence: CASSEDLGNQPQHF. The full variable domain, with the rest looked up from reference TRBV2 and TRBJ1-5, is EPEVTQTPSHQVTQMGQEVILRCVPISNHLYFYWYRQILGQKVEFLVSFYNNEISEKSEIFDDQFSVERPDGSNFTLKIRSTKLEDSAMYFCASSEDLGNQPQHFGDGTRLSIL.

Only a few counts were recorded for this clone. The gene calls are TRBV27 and TRBJ2-7, with TRBD2 identical over 14 bases. This CDR3 contains 13 residues. V lost 9 bases to trimming and J lost 3 bases; unmatched junction nucleotides: 1. CDR1 and CDR2 (germline): MNHEY, SMNVEV (reference sequence). The CDR3 sequence is CARGLAGDYEQYF. Here the CDR3 DNA reads TGTGCCAGGGGACTAGCGGGAGACTACGAGCAGTACTTC.

This chain links TRBV27 with TRBJ1-4; TRBD1 is a possible D gene (5 bases). Germline-derived CDR1 and CDR2 are MNHEY and SMNVEV (reference sequence). CDR3 length equals 11 residues. Trimming stripped 5 bases from V and 7 bases from J, with 5 bases between. The CDR3 sequence is CASSQGEKLFF. The CDR3 DNA follows: TGTGCCAGCAGTCAGGGTGAAAAACTGTTTTTT.

The chain couples TRBV28 to TRBJ1-6; tentatively, D is TRBD1 (6 bases). Germline V gene data show CDR1 as MDHEN and CDR2 as SYDVKM. This CDR3 spans 16 amino acids. The germline V and J ends were trimmed by 7 bases and 0 bases, with 13 bases remaining between them. CDR3 sequence (DNA): TGTGCCAGCATTTGGGGGGGCAGCTCCTATAATTCACCCCTCCACTTT. This gives the protein CASIWGGSSYNSPLHF.

V is TRBV6-5 and J is TRBJ2-7, with D maybe TRBD2 (5 bases). The CDR3 runs to 14 residues. V dropped 6 bases and J dropped 1 base, with 13 bases sitting between them. The germline CDR1 and CDR2 sequences are MNHEY and SVGAGI. CDR3 sequence: CASSALGESYEQYF. The CDR3 nucleotides are TGTGCCAGCAGCGCCCTCGGGGAATCCTACGAGCAGTACTTC.

The chain has TRBV28 and TRBJ1-4, with a tentative D call TRBD1 (6 bases). The V gene lost 6 bases and the J gene lost 6 bases, with 11 bases spanning the gap. Germline CDR1 is MDHEN and CDR2 is SYDVKM. The CDR3 totals 13 residues. CDR3 in amino acids: CASRQGIDEKLFF. The CDR3, as DNA: TGTGCCAGCAGACAGGGTATAGATGAAAAACTGTTTTTT.

The chain uses TRBV2 and TRBJ1-5; unclear D gene. The germline V gene encodes CDR1 SNHLY and CDR2 FYNNEI. CDR3 length: 14 amino acids. V was pared by 8 bases and J by 4 bases, with 15 bases between. The CDR3 sequence is CASGGALGNQPQHF. The CDR3 DNA is TGTGCCAGCGGCGGTGCGTTAGGAAATCAGCCCCAGCATTTT. Looking up the rest from reference TRBV2 and TRBJ1-5 gives the full variable domain: EPEVTQTPSHQVTQMGQEVILRCVPISNHLYFYWYRQILGQKVEFLVSFYNNEISEKSEIFDDQFSVERPDGSNFTLKIRSTKLEDSAMYFCASGGALGNQPQHFGDGTRLSIL.

This clone occurred once. Compared with germline, one end of the junction differs, possibly owing to a read error. The chain joins TRBV2 to TRBJ2-2, with 8 bases lining up with TRBD2. The CDR3 totals 12 residues. Germline values: CDR1 SNHLY, CDR2 FYNNEI. CDR3 sequence: CTSRETSAELFF. CDR3 nucleotide sequence: TGTACCAGCCGGGAGACTAGCGCGGAGCTGTTTTTT.

CDR3 nucleotide sequence: TGTGCCAGTGGGACAGTTTATAGCAATCAGCCCCAGCATTTT. Translated: CASGTVYSNQPQHF. The rearrangement uses TRBV19 and TRBJ1-5; 7 positions match TRBD1. The CDR3 loop spans 14 amino acids. V shed 8 bases and J 0 bases; nucleotides not matched to a gene: 4. Germline CDR1 reads LNHDA; CDR2 reads SQIVND (reference sequence).

The chain recombines TRBV2 with TRBJ2-3, with TRBD2 matching over 9 bases. The V and J ends lost 6 bases and 4 bases, in that order; junction bases with no gene match: 8. Germline V gene lookup returns CDR1 SNHLY and CDR2 FYNNEI. The CDR3 sequence is 15 residues long. The DNA for the CDR3 is TGTGCCAGCAGACCCGGGACTAGCTTGCCAGATACGCAGTATTTT. Translating it yields CASRPGTSLPDTQYF.

Of note for this clone: The sample holds other DNA sequences that translate to the same CDR3. V gene TRBV30 combines with J gene TRBJ2-3; TRBD2 matches at 12 bases. Germline CDR1 and CDR2: GTSNPN and SVGIG (reference sequence). The CDR3 totals 18 residues. With V trimmed by 0 bases and J by 0 bases, 7 bases remained unmatched. The CDR3 region has the DNA TGTGCCTGGAGTGTACTCCGGACTAGCGGGACTAGCACAGATACGCAGTATTTT. The encoded protein is CAWSVLRTSGTSTDTQYF.

This chain connects TRBV27 to TRBJ1-4; D is unresolved. This CDR3 region has 13 residues. Trimming stripped 5 bases from V and 8 bases from J, with 12 bases between. Per germline, CDR1 MNHEY and CDR2 SMNVEV (reference sequence). The CDR3 is CASSLLPAEKLFF. The CDR3 DNA sequence: TGTGCCAGCAGTCTATTACCAGCGGAAAAACTGTTTTTT. Using reference TRBV27 and TRBJ1-4 for the parts outside the CDR3, the full variable domain is EAQVTQNPRYLITVTGKKLTVTCSQNMNHEYMSWYRQDPGLGLRQIYYSMNVEVTDKGDVPEGYKVSRKEKRNFPLILESPSPNQTSLYFCASSLLPAEKLFFGSGTQLSVL.

This chain links TRBV6-1 with TRBJ2-7, with D possibly TRBD1 on 5 matching bases. V was cut by 5 bases and J by 7 bases, with 9 bases left in between. The CDR3 loop spans 11 amino acids. Germline CDR1 reads MNHNS; CDR2 reads SASEGT. This chain's CDR3 is CASSSGWEQYF. CDR3 sequence (DNA): TGTGCCAGCAGTTCAGGGTGGGAGCAGTACTTC.

The chain has TRBV7-3 and TRBJ2-2; 15 positions agree with TRBD2. CDR3 length equals 16 residues. V was pared by 5 bases and J by 7 bases, with 5 bases of the junction left unmatched. Germline V gene sequence: CDR1 SGHTA, CDR2 FQGTGA. CDR3 sequence: CASSPGLAGGGGELFF. The CDR3, as DNA: TGTGCCAGCAGCCCGGGACTAGCGGGAGGTGGCGGGGAGCTGTTTTTT. The full variable domain, rest sourced from reference TRBV7-3 and TRBJ2-2, is GAGVSQTPSNKVTEKGKYVELRCDPISGHTALYWYRQSLGQGPEFLIYFQGTGAADDSGLPNDRFFAVRPEGSVSTLKIQRTERGDSAVYLCASSPGLAGGGGELFFGEGSRLTVL.

This clone was recorded once. This chain uses TRBV18 with TRBJ2-5, with D maybe TRBD1 (6 bases). The CDR3 is made up of 16 amino acids. Germline V gene data show CDR1 as KGHSH and CDR2 as LQKENI. V was pared by 3 bases and J by 4 bases, with 18 bases between. CDR3 in amino acids: CASSPLTGKERETQYF. CDR3 DNA sequence: TGTGCCAGCTCACCCCTTACAGGGAAAGAACGAGAGACCCAGTACTTC.

This chain uses TRBV6-5 with TRBJ2-1; D is unresolved. Germline lookup yields CDR1 MNHEY and CDR2 SVGAGI. V lost 4 bases, J lost 0 bases, and 7 bases lay in between. The CDR3 runs to 14 residues. The CDR3 coding sequence is TGTGCCAGCAGTTTATTTAGCTCCTACAATGAGCAGTTCTTC. Its translation is CASSLFSSYNEQFF.

V is TRBV19 and J is TRBJ1-1, with 7 bases identical to TRBD1. Germline assignment: CDR1 LNHDA and CDR2 SQIVND (reference sequence). The CDR3 has 14 amino acids. Losses at the gene ends were 6 bases for V and 1 base for J; bases not matched to a gene: 5. The CDR3 sequence: CASREDRRNTEAFF. CDR3 DNA sequence: TGTGCCAGTAGAGAGGACAGGAGGAACACTGAAGCTTTCTTT.

The V call is TRBV28, the J call TRBJ2-3; no clear D. Germline V gives CDR1 MDHEN, CDR2 SYDVKM. V was shortened by 2 bases and J by 0 bases, with 9 bases between the two germline ends. This CDR3 region has 15 residues. The CDR3 loop is CASSLIRSSTDTQYF. As DNA, the CDR3 is TGTGCCAGCAGTTTAATCCGGAGCAGCACAGATACGCAGTATTTT.

The V call is TRBV5-6, the J call TRBJ1-2; 8 bases fit TRBD1. With 3 bases clipped from V and 8 bases from J, the junction kept 9 bases outside the gene matches. The CDR3 is 14 residues long. Germline CDR1 SGHDT, CDR2 YYEEEE. The CDR3, as DNA: TGTGCCAGCAGCTATGGGACAGGCCCCCTAGGCTACACCTTC. It is translated as CASSYGTGPLGYTF.

The chain combines TRBV10-2 with TRBJ1-4, with D tentatively TRBD1 (5 bases). The V gene's germline CDR1 is WSHSY and CDR2 SAAADI. Trimming took 8 bases from V and 4 from J, leaving 8 bases between them. CDR3 length: 12 amino acids. The CDR3 protein is CASRQGNEKLFF. Written as DNA, the CDR3 is TGCGCCAGCCGCCAGGGTAATGAAAAACTGTTTTTT.

This chain joins TRBV28 and TRBJ1-2; 7 nucleotides match TRBD1. Germline V lookup: CDR1 MDHEN, CDR2 SYDVKM. V shed 6 bases, J shed 4 bases, and the junction held 14 bases outside the gene matches. This CDR3 region has 16 residues. The CDR3 is CASSTGDRLRVYGYTF. The CDR3 DNA reads TGTGCCAGCAGCACCGGGGACAGACTTCGCGTCTATGGCTACACCTTC.

This rearrangement joins TRBV9 to TRBJ2-3; D uncertain. Germline loops: CDR1 SGDLS, CDR2 YYNGEE. V gave up 0 bases and J gave up 0 bases, with 5 bases separating them. The CDR3 extends over 14 amino acids. CDR3 coding DNA: TGTGCCAGCAGCGTAGGAGCTAGCACAGATACGCAGTATTTT. Residues: CASSVGASTDTQYF.